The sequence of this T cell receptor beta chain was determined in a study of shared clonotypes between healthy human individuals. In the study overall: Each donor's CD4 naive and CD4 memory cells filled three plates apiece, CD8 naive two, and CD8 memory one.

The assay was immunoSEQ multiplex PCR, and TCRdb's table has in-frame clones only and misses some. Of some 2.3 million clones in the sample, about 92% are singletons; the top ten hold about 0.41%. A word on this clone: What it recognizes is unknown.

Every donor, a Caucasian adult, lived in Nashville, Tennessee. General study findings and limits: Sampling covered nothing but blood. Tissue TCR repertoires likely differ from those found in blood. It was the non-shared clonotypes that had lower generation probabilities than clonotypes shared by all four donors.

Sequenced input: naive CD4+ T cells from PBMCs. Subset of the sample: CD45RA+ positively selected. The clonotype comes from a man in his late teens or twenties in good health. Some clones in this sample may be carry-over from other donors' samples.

This CDR3 reads CASSYSGASTDTQYF. The DNA of the CDR3 is TGTGCCAGCAGTTATAGCGGTGCTAGCACAGATACGCAGTATTTT. The rearrangement joins TRBV28 to TRBJ2-3; D may be TRBD2 (6 bases). The CDR3 is 15 amino acids. V gave up 4 bases and J gave up 0 bases, with 11 bases separating them. Germline CDR1 is MDHEN and CDR2 is SYDVKM.